This is a list of T cell receptor beta chains from one sample in a study of CD8 T cells in Susac syndrome. TCRdb itself ran the immunoSEQ multiplex PCR reads through MiXCR, one entry per CDR3 protein. Of roughly 190,000 distinct CDR3 sequences listed, approximately 95% were seen once; the top ten hold around 0.16%. Sequencing was done on a sample of CD8+ T cells from PBMCs. The receptors were sampled from a human donor with Susac syndrome. Both conserved end residues are part of each CDR3. A D gene is named only where the DNA matches it firmly. Size values are once, few and many counts, or a class for expanded clones, and some rows have none.

d_call	clone_size	v_call	j_call	cdr3_aa	cdr3_nt
TRBD2	.	TRBV24-1	TRBJ2-1	CATSDGPGLEQFF	TGTGCCACCAGTGATGGACCGGGACTAGAGCAGTTCTTC
.	once	TRBV18	TRBJ1-5	CASSLGREVPQHF	TGTGCCAGCTCACTAGGACGGGAAGTGCCCCAGCATTTT
.	.	TRBV19	TRBJ1-1	CASTRQTDAEAFF	TGTGCCAGTACCCGACAGACTGACGCTGAAGCTTTCTTT
TRBD2	.	TRBV20-1	TRBJ2-7	CSARDELAGEAYEQYF	TGCAGTGCTAGAGATGAACTAGCGGGAGAGGCCTACGAGCAGTACTTC
TRBD1	.	TRBV25-1	TRBJ2-7	CASSVQDRGHEQYF	TGTGCCAGCAGCGTCCAGGACAGGGGCCACGAGCAGTACTTC
.	once	TRBV6-1	TRBJ1-5	CASSEWGNQPQHF	TGTGCCAGCAGTGAATGGGGAAATCAGCCCCAGCATTTT
TRBD2	.	TRBV13	TRBJ2-7	CASSPRTSGYYEQYF	TGTGCCAGCAGCCCTCGGACTAGCGGTTACTACGAGCAGTACTTC
TRBD2	.	TRBV12-3/TRBV12-4	TRBJ2-1	CASSSSGAGDNEQFF	TGTGCCAGCAGCTCCTCGGGAGCGGGGGACAATGAGCAGTTCTTC
TRBD1	.	TRBV30	TRBJ1-2	CAWSVQGAGGYTF	TGTGCCTGGAGTGTACAGGGGGCTGGTGGCTACACCTTC
.	.	TRBV19	TRBJ1-1	CASSTGVGTEAFF	TGTGCCAGTAGTACAGGGGTCGGGACTGAAGCTTTCTTT
.	.	TRBV20-1	TRBJ1-5	CSAGKQGDQPQHF	TGCAGTGCTGGAAAACAGGGAGATCAGCCCCAGCATTTT
TRBD2	.	TRBV5-6	TRBJ2-3	CASSLDASGSTDTQYF	TGTGCCAGCAGCTTGGATGCTAGCGGGTCCACAGATACGCAGTATTTT
.	.	TRBV10-2	TRBJ1-4	CASRIGANEKLFF	TGCGCCAGCAGGATAGGGGCTAATGAAAAACTGTTTTTT
.	.	TRBV10-3	TRBJ2-1	CATQPADGNEQFF	TGTGCCACCCAACCGGCCGATGGCAATGAGCAGTTCTTC
.	.	TRBV7-9	TRBJ2-1	CASSLLAGITNEQFF	TGTGCCAGCAGCTTATTAGCAGGGATTACCAATGAGCAGTTCTTC
.	.	TRBV20-1	TRBJ1-5	CSARDLGVNQPQHF	TGCAGTGCTAGAGATCTTGGGGTCAATCAGCCCCAGCATTTT
.	.	TRBV5-6	TRBJ2-7	CASSLDGESSYEQYF	TGTGCCAGCAGCTTGGACGGGGAAAGCTCCTACGAGCAGTACTTC
.	.	TRBV21-1	TRBJ2-7	CASSKAEGSLEQYF	TGTGCCAGCAGCAAAGCGGAAGGATCTCTCGAGCAGTACTTC
.	.	TRBV5-1	TRBJ2-1	CASSLGPYKSSYNEQFF	TGCGCCAGCAGCTTGGGACCATACAAGAGCTCCTACAATGAGCAGTTCTTC
.	once	TRBV5-1	TRBJ1-1	CASSFELGRSEVFF	TGCGCCAGCAGCTTCGAGTTGGGGAGGAGTGAAGTTTTCTTT
TRBD1	.	TRBV2	TRBJ2-1	CASSEPARDRGYNEQFF	TGTGCCAGCAGTGAACCTGCTAGAGACAGGGGCTACAATGAGCAGTTCTTC
.	.	TRBV23-1	TRBJ1-6	CASSRYDRPPPLHF	TGCGCCAGCAGTCGTTACGACAGGCCTCCGCCCCTCCACTTT
.	.	TRBV4-2	TRBJ2-7	CASSQDWPNSYEQYF	TGTGCCAGCAGCCAAGACTGGCCAAATTCCTACGAGCAGTACTTC
.	.	TRBV25-1	TRBJ1-4	CASSGNEIRSLNEGKLFF	TGTGCCAGCAGTGGGAACGAGATCAGGTCTCTTAATGAAGGGAAACTGTTTTTT
.	few	TRBV13	TRBJ1-3	CASRTGNTIYF	TGTGCCAGCAGAACCGGAAACACCATATATTTT
TRBD2	.	TRBV18	TRBJ2-6	CASSRLAGLSGANVLTF	TGTGCCAGCTCGCGACTAGCGGGCCTCTCTGGGGCCAACGTCCTGACTTTC
.	once	TRBV25-1	TRBJ2-6	CASSEGRANVLTF	TGTGCCAGCAGTGAAGGTCGGGCCAACGTCCTGACTTTC
.	.	TRBV2	TRBJ2-1	CASSSRGGLWDEQFF	TGTGCCAGCAGTTCTCGTGGGGGCCTTTGGGATGAGCAGTTCTTC
.	.	TRBV15	TRBJ1-5	CATSSEGPGAQHF	TGTGCCACCAGCAGCGAGGGCCCAGGGGCCCAGCATTTT
.	few	TRBV5-1	TRBJ1-2	CASSLGGGYTF	TGTGCCAGCAGTTTAGGAGGAGGCTACACCTTC
.	.	TRBV13	TRBJ1-1	CASSLGPMNTEAFF	TGTGCCAGCAGCTTAGGTCCTATGAACACTGAAGCTTTCTTT
.	once	TRBV12-3/TRBV12-4	TRBJ2-2	CASKGGNGELFF	TGTGCCAGCAAGGGGGGGAACGGGGAGCTGTTTTTT
TRBD1	.	TRBV20-1	TRBJ1-2	CSARDLKGQGINSGYTF	TGCAGTGCTAGAGATCTGAAGGGACAGGGGATTAACTCTGGCTACACCTTC
.	once	TRBV5-4	TRBJ2-2	CASSINLIVGELFF	TGTGCCAGCAGTATTAATCTCATCGTCGGGGAGCTGTTTTTT
.	.	TRBV5-6	TRBJ1-2	CASSQGVSEGYTF	TGTGCCAGCAGCCAGGGAGTGTCGGAAGGCTACACCTTC
TRBD1	.	TRBV20-1	TRBJ1-1	CSARDWTGPTEAFF	TGCAGTGCTAGAGACTGGACAGGCCCCACTGAAGCTTTCTTT
TRBD1	.	TRBV12-3/TRBV12-4	TRBJ2-7	CASSFGTVIIYEQYF	TGTGCCAGCAGTTTCGGGACAGTGATTATTTACGAGCAGTACTTC
TRBD2	.	TRBV20-1	TRBJ2-3	CSASRSGGDTDTQYF	TGCAGTGCTAGTAGGAGCGGGGGGGACACAGATACGCAGTATTTT
TRBD2	.	TRBV28	TRBJ2-1	CASSATGLAGGPYNEQFF	TGTGCCAGCAGTGCCACCGGACTAGCGGGAGGGCCATACAATGAGCAGTTCTTC
TRBD2	.	TRBV4-2	TRBJ2-7	CASSQGGQGLHPYEQYF	TGTGCCAGCAGCCAAGGAGGTCAGGGACTACACCCCTACGAGCAGTACTTC
.	.	TRBV9	TRBJ2-2	CASSVLIGELFF	TGTGCCAGCAGCGTCTTGATCGGGGAGCTGTTTTTT
.	.	TRBV5-1	TRBJ1-2	CASSLKGTSGYTF	TGCGCCAGCAGCTTGAAGGGTACCAGCGGCTACACCTTC
.	.	TRBV12-3/TRBV12-4	TRBJ2-5	CASSSPRDEMETQYF	TGTGCCAGCAGTTCTCCCCGGGACGAGATGGAGACCCAGTACTTC
.	once	TRBV6-5	TRBJ2-1	CASSDPFGEQFF	TGTGCCAGCAGTGACCCGTTTGGTGAGCAGTTCTTC
.	.	TRBV6-2/TRBV6-3	TRBJ1-2	CASSFGAGYGYTF	.
.	.	TRBV3-1	TRBJ1-1	CASSHNTEAFF	TGTGCCAGCAGCCACAACACTGAAGCTTTCTTT
TRBD1	.	TRBV12-3/TRBV12-4	TRBJ1-2	CASSSPGQRNYGYTF	TGTGCCAGCAGTTCCCCGGGACAGCGAAACTATGGCTACACCTTC
.	.	TRBV20-1	TRBJ1-5	CSARATYSNQPQHF	TGCAGTGCTAGAGCCACTTATAGCAATCAGCCCCAGCATTTT
TRBD2	.	TRBV20-1	TRBJ2-1	CSTLALAGQYNEQFF	TGCAGTACTCTGGCCCTAGCGGGACAATACAATGAGCAGTTCTTC
TRBD1	.	TRBV4-1	TRBJ1-2	CASSQGTGGELNYGYTF	TGCGCCAGCAGCCAAGGGACAGGGGGCGAACTAAACTATGGCTACACCTTC
TRBD2	.	TRBV12-3/TRBV12-4	TRBJ2-1	CASSLGTSGGYEQFF	TGTGCCAGCAGTCTGGGGACTAGCGGGGGGTACGAGCAGTTCTTC
.	.	TRBV9	TRBJ1-5	CASSVDGEYNQPQHF	TGTGCCAGCAGCGTAGATGGGGAATACAATCAGCCCCAGCATTTT
.	.	TRBV12-3/TRBV12-4	TRBJ2-1	CASRRAGLVSNEQFF	TGTGCCAGCAGAAGGGCTGGCTTAGTCTCCAATGAGCAGTTCTTC
TRBD1	.	TRBV20-1	TRBJ2-7	CSARGPGQGSYEQYF	TGCAGTGCTAGAGGCCCGGGACAGGGTTCCTACGAGCAGTACTTC
TRBD1	.	TRBV13	TRBJ2-7	CASSSVTGGSYEQYF	TGTGCCAGCAGCTCCGTTACAGGGGGCTCCTACGAGCAGTACTTC
TRBD1	.	TRBV9	TRBJ1-4	CASSGQGARDEKLFF	TGTGCCAGCAGCGGGCAGGGGGCGCGGGATGAAAAACTGTTTTTT